One and the same sample provided the 17 T cell receptor beta chains below, sequenced in a study of T cells expressing NK-cell markers. TCRdb re-called the 5' RACE reads and catalogs CDR3 proteins one per entry, DNA excluded. Its table lists roughly 350,000 distinct CDR3 sequences. Sequenced: blood T cells: a sorted CD56 or NKG2C T cell subset, CD4+ or CD8+ T cells, or bulk PBMC T cells (not recorded which). The receptors originated from a man aged 18-75 years in good health.

The chain combines TRBV18 with TRBJ2-7; with no DNA, the TCRdb D assignment of TRBD2 cannot be verified. From germline, CDR1 is KGHSH and CDR2 LQKENI. The CDR3 length is 15 residues. This CDR3 is CASSPKRGASYEQYF.

The chain couples TRBV7-9 to TRBJ1-1; the D call from TCRdb, TRBD1, cannot be confirmed without DNA. Germline V gene data show CDR1 as SEHNR and CDR2 as FQNEAQ (reference sequence). The CDR3 extends over 13 amino acids. CDR3 region: CASSLGTATEAFF.

J is TRBJ2-3 and V is TRBV27; as DNA is missing, the TRBD2 call by TCRdb cannot be tested. CDR1 is MNHEY and CDR2 is SMNVEV in the germline V gene (reference sequence). This CDR3 has 19 residues. CDR3 sequence: CASSSPSRTSGGQTDTQYF.

The chain recombines TRBV3-1 with TRBJ2-1; there is no DNA to check the TCRdb D call of TRBD2. The CDR3 runs to 15 residues. The V gene's germline CDR1 is LGHDT and CDR2 YNNKEL (reference sequence). The CDR3 reads CASSQTAGSYNEQFF.

The V and J genes are TRBV6-5 and TRBJ2-1; there is no DNA to check the TCRdb D call of TRBD1. Germline V CDR1 and CDR2: MNHEY, SVGAGI. The length of the CDR3 is 16 residues. This CDR3 reads CASSFRGLGQYNEQFF.

The chain uses TRBV3-1 and TRBJ2-1. Germline assignment: CDR1 LGHDT and CDR2 YNNKEL (reference sequence). This CDR3 has 12 amino acids. CDR3 protein: CASSQVQSKQFF.

This chain joins TRBV5-4 and TRBJ2-2. This CDR3 contains 18 residues. Germline V gives CDR1 SGHNT, CDR2 YYREEE (reference sequence). The CDR3 spells CASSFGLAGISYTGELFF.

This chain connects TRBV5-1 to TRBJ2-3; without DNA, the TCRdb call of TRBD1 cannot be checked. The CDR3 consists of 16 residues. Germline V gene data show CDR1 as SGHRS and CDR2 as YFSETQ. CDR3 protein: CASSPGQGKRTDTQYF.

CDR3 residues: CASSWDWTSTDTQYF. The chain uses TRBV3-1 and TRBJ2-3; TCRdb selects TRBD2, and the lack of DNA leaves this call unchecked. The CDR3 loop spans 15 amino acids. CDR1 and CDR2 from the germline V gene are LGHDT and YNNKEL (reference sequence).

V is TRBV5-1 and J is TRBJ2-1. The CDR3 consists of 14 residues. The germline gives CDR1 SGHRS, CDR2 YFSETQ. This CDR3 reads CASSLDPFGDEQFF.

V is TRBV4-2 and J is TRBJ2-5; the TCRdb call, TRBD1, lacks DNA for checking. Germline CDR1 reads LGHNA; CDR2 reads YNFKEQ. The CDR3 length is 14 residues. The CDR3 loop is CASSQGQSQETQYF.

The chain carries TRBV7-3 and TRBJ1-6; TCRdb selects TRBD1, and the lack of DNA leaves this call unchecked. The CDR3 runs to 14 residues. Looked up from germline, CDR1 is SGHTA and CDR2 is FQGTGA. This chain's CDR3 is CASSSGQPNSPLHF.

The V call is TRBV24-1, the J call TRBJ2-2; with no DNA, the TCRdb D assignment of TRBD1 cannot be verified. The CDR3 extends over 16 amino acids. The germline V gene has CDR1 KGHDR and CDR2 SFDVKD. This CDR3 is CATKQGGAPNTGELFF.

The chain employs TRBV12-5 and TRBJ2-7; TCRdb names TRBD1, which stays unverified in the absence of DNA. Germline V gene sequence: CDR1 LGHNT, CDR2 FRNRAP. The CDR3 spans 13 residues. CDR3: CASGLVAAPEQYF.

V usage is TRBV2 and J usage is TRBJ2-7; TCRdb indicates TRBD1, and absent DNA this call remains unverified. The germline gives CDR1 SNHLY, CDR2 FYNNEI. The CDR3 runs to 12 residues. The CDR3 here is CASSEGQGEQYF.

V usage is TRBV29-1 and J usage is TRBJ1-1. The CDR3 is 12 residues long. Germline values: CDR1 SQVTM, CDR2 ANQGSEA. This CDR3 reads CSVGWRNTEAFF. Drawing the rest from reference TRBV29-1 and TRBJ1-1, the complete variable domain is SAVISQKPSRDICQRGTSLTIQCQVDSQVTMMFWYRQQPGQSLTLIATANQGSEATYESGFVIDKFPISRPNLTFSTLTVSNMSPEDSSIYLCSVGWRNTEAFFGQGTRLTVV.

V gene TRBV3-1 combines with J gene TRBJ2-1; no DNA is available, so the TRBD2 call from TCRdb remains unchecked. This CDR3 spans 13 amino acids. CDR1 and CDR2 (germline): LGHDT, YNNKEL (reference sequence). The CDR3 sequence is CASRDSNSNEQFF.